The source of this T cell receptor (beta chain) is a study of beta chain features in type 1 diabetes. Study-level results: Possibly, sequencing cDNA over-represented cells that had high TCR expression levels.

Concerning this clone itself: Its antigen is not identified.

The V gene lost 1 base and the J gene lost 5 bases, with 12 bases spanning the gap. From germline, CDR1 is GTSNPN and CDR2 SVGIG (reference sequence). CDR3 length equals 13 residues. The investigators reverse transcribed all of the isolated RNA, so they sequenced expressed TCRB transcripts. Generated by immunoSEQ multiplex PCR, the TCRdb table keeps only in-frame clones and is missing some. The sample contains hundreds of thousands of clones, 10% to 12% of which appear only once. The V gene is TRBV30, the J gene TRBJ2-7; tentatively, D is TRBD1 (6 bases). This TCR came from a young woman in good health. Sequencing was carried out using naive CD4+ T cells from blood. The CDR3 sequence is CAWSASGAHEQYF. The DNA of the CDR3 is TGTGCCTGGAGTGCCTCAGGGGCCCACGAGCAGTACTTC.